This T cell receptor beta chain was captured in a study of graft-versus-host responses after intestinal transplantation. Study in general: After anti-thymocyte globulin induction, recipients took tacrolimus and steroids for three to four years.

General study points: An association linked early post-transplant HvG declines with peak circulating GvH clone levels. The marrow of recipients harbored GvH clones, and ileum or blood showed some of them first. Allografts from individuals with graft-donor T cell macrochimerism displayed high graft-versus-host to host-versus-graft clonal ratios.

A remark on this clone: Antigen unknown.

Germline values: CDR1 MGHRA, CDR2 YSYEKL. V was clipped by 3 bases and J by 1 base; unmatched bases: 10. This CDR3 region has 17 residues. Sequencing used immunoSEQ multiplex PCR; TCRdb keeps in-frame clones, though not all of them. The top ten clones hold about 0.07% of a sample with about 97,000 clones, around 92% of them seen once. The TCR sequence derives from a human donor who was the organ donor for an intestinal transplant. The chain recombines TRBV4-1 with TRBJ2-5; TRBD2 aligns across 8 bases. The input for sequencing was unstimulated CD8+ T cells sorted from spleen or lymph node cells, taken before transplant. This chain's CDR3 is CASSQNLAGLTQETQYF. The CDR3 region has the DNA TGCGCCAGCAGCCAGAATTTAGCGGGGTTGACCCAAGAGACCCAGTACTTC.